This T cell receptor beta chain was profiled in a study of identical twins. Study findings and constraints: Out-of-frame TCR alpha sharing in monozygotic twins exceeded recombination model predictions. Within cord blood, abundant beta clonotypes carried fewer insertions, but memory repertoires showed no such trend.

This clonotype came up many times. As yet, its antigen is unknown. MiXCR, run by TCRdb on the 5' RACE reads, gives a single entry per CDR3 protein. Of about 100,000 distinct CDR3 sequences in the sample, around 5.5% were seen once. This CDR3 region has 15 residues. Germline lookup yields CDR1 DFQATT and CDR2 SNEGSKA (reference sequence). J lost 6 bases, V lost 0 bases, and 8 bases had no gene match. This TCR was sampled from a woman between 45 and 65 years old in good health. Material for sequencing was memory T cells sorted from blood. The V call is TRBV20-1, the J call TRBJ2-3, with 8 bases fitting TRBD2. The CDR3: CSARDGTRELDTQYF. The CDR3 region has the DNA TGCAGTGCTAGAGACGGGACTAGGGAGTTGGATACGCAGTATTTT.